The clone carrying this T cell receptor beta chain came up a few times. The target antigen is unknown. This specimen comes from a study of cytomegalovirus exposure and HLA in healthy donors. Study conclusions and caveats: The Asian-associated ancestry cluster reportedly had fewer N-insertions than the approximately 700-donor mean in a later analysis.

This CDR3 contains 12 residues. CDR1 SGHDT and CDR2 YYEEEE come from the germline V gene. J was trimmed by 3 bases and V by 7 bases; bases with no gene match: 4. Primers: 60 Vbeta forward and 13 Jbeta reverse. Libraries were prepared by immunoSEQ multiplex PCR; TCRdb keeps only in-frame clonotypes and omits some of them. The data contain fewer than 100,000 clones, more than 75% of them seen just once; the ten biggest clones take up approximately 3.9%. The chain is built from TRBV5-6 and TRBJ2-7; TRBD2 agrees at 7 bases. The receptor comes from a woman aged 40 to 49 in good health and CMV-seronegative. Sequencing was carried out using PBMCs. The CDR3 loop reads CASSTGGYEQYF. CDR3 coding DNA: TGTGCCAGCTCCACGGGGGGCTACGAGCAGTACTTC.